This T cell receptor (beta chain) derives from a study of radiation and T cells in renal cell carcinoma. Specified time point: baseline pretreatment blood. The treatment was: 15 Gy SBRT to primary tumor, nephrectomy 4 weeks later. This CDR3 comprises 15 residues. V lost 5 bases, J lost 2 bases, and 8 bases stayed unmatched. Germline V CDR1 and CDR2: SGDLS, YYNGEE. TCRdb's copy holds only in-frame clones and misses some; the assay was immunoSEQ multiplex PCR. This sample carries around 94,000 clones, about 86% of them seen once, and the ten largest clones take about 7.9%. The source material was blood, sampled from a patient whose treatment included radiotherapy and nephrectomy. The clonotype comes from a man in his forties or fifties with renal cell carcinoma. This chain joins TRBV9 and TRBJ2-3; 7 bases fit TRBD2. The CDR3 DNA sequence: TGTGCCAGCAGAGTGGGCGGGGGTGACACAGATACGCAGTATTTT. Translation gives CASRVGGGDTDTQYF.